This T cell receptor (beta chain) is from a study of molecular identifiers for immune sequencing clone quantification. Study-level information: In replicates, RNA from around 20,000 or 100,000 naive CD8 cells was divided five ways and four parts were sequenced. General study results and limits: Beyond 20 RNA copies, clones held over 97% of effector molecules, compared with under 1% in naive cells.

TCRdb re-derived calls from the PCR reads in MiXCR, one entry per CDR3 protein. This sample carries 460,000 or so distinct CDR3 sequences, about 25% of them seen once, and the ten largest clones take 0.7% to 0.9%. As regards this clonotype: Its specificity is unknown.

CDR1 is SGDLS, CDR2 YYNGEE, per germline. The CDR3 sequence is 16 residues long. The V and J ends lost 0 bases and 0 bases respectively, with 11 bases between them. Sequencing used naive CD8+ T cells from blood, with Jurkat cell RNA spiked in. This sample's subset: FACS-sorted CD8+CD4-CCR7+CD45RA+ naive T cells. This chain connects TRBV9 to TRBJ2-3; weak D call: TRBD1 (6 bases). The TCR originated in a human donor in good health. Some libraries in this study had Jurkat cell RNA spiked in. The CDR3 bases are TGTGCCAGCAGCGTAGCTCAGGGGCCTAGCACAGATACGCAGTATTTT. Amino acids: CASSVAQGPSTDTQYF.